Below are 20 T cell receptor beta chains sequenced from a single sample in a study of T cell clusters in autoimmune cytopenias. TRB was amplified by touch-down multiplex PCR, primer pools A and B combined. No DNA is given; TCRdb re-called the multiplex PCR reads and lists each CDR3 protein once. This repertoire includes 8,000 to 9,500 distinct CDR3 sequences. Each sample's input was 200 to 250 ng genomic DNA, 35,000 to 40,000 genome equivalents. The specimen was peripheral blood. All receptors derive from a human donor with an autoimmune cytopenia or autoimmune hepatitis (not recorded which).

According to its frequency, this clonotype is medium-sized. V gene TRBV12-3 or TRBV12-4 combines with J gene TRBJ2-7. This CDR3 has 13 residues. CDR3 sequence reads: CASSRQESHEQYF.

The rearrangement links TRBV6-2 or TRBV6-3 to TRBJ1-3; the TCRdb call, TRBD1, lacks DNA for checking. The CDR3 totals 14 residues. Germline CDR1 MNHEY, CDR2 SVGEGT. The CDR3 spells CASNTGTSGNTIYF.

This clonotype counts as medium-sized by frequency. The chain has TRBV15 and TRBJ2-1; the D call from TCRdb, TRBD2, cannot be confirmed without DNA. The CDR3 is 17 amino acids. The germline gives CDR1 LNHNV, CDR2 YYDKDF (reference sequence). CDR3 sequence: CATSRRNRAGGRNEQFF.

This clonotype is labeled medium-sized based on frequency. The V gene is TRBV27, the J gene TRBJ2-1. CDR1 is MNHEY and CDR2 is SMNVEV in the germline V gene (reference sequence). The CDR3 runs to 14 residues. CDR3 loop: CASWRLSAYNEQFF.

Its frequency marks this clonotype as large. This chain's CDR3 is CATSRETGSPSYEQYF. V usage is TRBV15 and J usage is TRBJ2-7; absent DNA, TCRdb's TRBD1 call cannot be checked. Germline CDR1 is LNHNV and CDR2 is YYDKDF (reference sequence). CDR3 length: 16 residues.

This clonotype is medium-sized by frequency. The V call is TRBV29-1, the J call TRBJ1-1; with no DNA, the TCRdb D assignment of TRBD1 cannot be verified. Germline V lookup: CDR1 SQVTM, CDR2 ANQGSEA. The CDR3 consists of 13 residues. The CDR3 loop is CSVVDRRNTEAFF. The entire variable domain, with the rest obtained from reference TRBV29-1 and TRBJ1-1, is as follows: SAVISQKPSRDICQRGTSLTIQCQVDSQVTMMFWYRQQPGQSLTLIATANQGSEATYESGFVIDKFPISRPNLTFSTLTVSNMSPEDSSIYLCSVVDRRNTEAFFGQGTRLTVV.

This CDR3 is CASNDRYNEQFF. The chain combines TRBV19 with TRBJ2-1. This CDR3 has 12 amino acids. CDR1 and CDR2 (germline): LNHDA, SQIVND (reference sequence).

The chain recombines TRBV7-9 with TRBJ2-1. CDR1 and CDR2 (germline): SEHNR, FQNEAQ (reference sequence). The CDR3 sequence is 15 residues long. CDR3 residues: CASSFRRREYNEQFF.

The chain links TRBV10-3 to TRBJ2-1; TCRdb selects TRBD1, and the lack of DNA leaves this call unchecked. This CDR3 region has 13 residues. Germline V gene sequence: CDR1 ENHRY, CDR2 SYGVKD. The CDR3 loop is CAISGQGNNEQFF.

Judged by frequency, this clonotype is medium-sized. This rearrangement joins TRBV27 to TRBJ2-3; TCRdb names TRBD2, which stays unverified in the absence of DNA. CDR1 MNHEY and CDR2 SMNVEV come from the germline V gene (reference sequence). This CDR3 has 17 residues. The CDR3 reads CASSSYSPAGSGDTQYF.

This chain joins TRBV30 and TRBJ2-4; TCRdb indicates TRBD1, and absent DNA this call remains unverified. Germline assignment: CDR1 GTSNPN and CDR2 SVGIG (reference sequence). The CDR3 sequence is 14 residues long. This CDR3 is CAWSPADRLDIQYF.

The V call is TRBV12-3 or TRBV12-4, the J call TRBJ2-1; TCRdb lists TRBD2, though no DNA is available to test this call. The CDR3 consists of 20 residues. CDR3 region: CASSSWGLAGVPGSYNEQFF.

The V call is TRBV27, the J call TRBJ1-2; without DNA, the TCRdb call of TRBD1 cannot be checked. The CDR3 is made up of 14 amino acids. CDR1 is MNHEY and CDR2 is SMNVEV in the germline V gene (reference sequence). CDR3 residues: CASSPRGTKYGYTF.

This clonotype is labeled medium-sized based on frequency. V is TRBV19 and J is TRBJ2-1; TCRdb gives TRBD1 as the D gene, but with no DNA this cannot be confirmed. Germline V CDR1 and CDR2: LNHDA, SQIVND (reference sequence). The CDR3 contains 16 residues. The CDR3: CASSRYGNSGYNEQFF.

The rearrangement uses TRBV6-6 and TRBJ2-7; the TCRdb D gene call, TRBD1, has no DNA to confirm it. The CDR3 runs 15 residues. Germline-derived CDR1 and CDR2 are MNHNY and SVGAGI (reference sequence). The CDR3 spells CASTNGVGTLYEQYF.

The chain's CDR3 is CASSLAGLAAYNEQFF. The chain combines TRBV5-6 with TRBJ2-1; lacking DNA, the TRBD2 call made by TCRdb goes unchecked. Germline-derived CDR1 and CDR2 are SGHDT and YYEEEE. The CDR3 has 16 residues. The full variable domain, with the rest looked up from reference TRBV5-6 and TRBJ2-1, is DAGVTQSPTHLIKTRGQQVTLRCSPKSGHDTVSWYQQALGQGPQFIFQYYEEEERQRGNFPDRFSGHQFPNYSSELNVNALLLGDSALYLCASSLAGLAAYNEQFFGPGTRLTVL.

This chain connects TRBV30 to TRBJ2-2; TCRdb proposes TRBD1, but this gene call is untestable without DNA. From germline, CDR1 is GTSNPN and CDR2 SVGIG (reference sequence). This CDR3 has 16 residues. This chain's CDR3 is CAWSVGGTVNTGELFF. Combining the CDR3 with reference TRBV30 and TRBJ2-2 gives the whole variable domain SQTIHQWPATLVQPVGSPLSLECTVEGTSNPNLYWYRQAAGRGLQLLFYSVGIGQISSEVPQNLSASRPQDRQFILSSKKLLLSDSGFYLCAWSVGGTVNTGELFFGEGSRLTVL.

According to its frequency, this clonotype is medium-sized. CDR3 loop: CASVTLALSYNEQFF. The rearrangement uses TRBV19 and TRBJ2-1; TCRdb proposes TRBD2, but this gene call is untestable without DNA. The CDR3 spans 15 residues. Germline loops: CDR1 LNHDA, CDR2 SQIVND (reference sequence). Variable domain in full (rest from reference TRBV19 and TRBJ2-1): DGGITQSPKYLFRKEGQNVTLSCEQNLNHDAMYWYRQDPGQGLRLIYYSQIVNDFQKGDIAEGYSVSREKKESFPLTVTSAQKNPTAFYLCASVTLALSYNEQFFGPGTRLTVL.

The V call is TRBV13, the J call TRBJ2-7; TCRdb calls TRBD1, which cannot be checked without DNA. Germline assignment: CDR1 PRHDT and CDR2 FYEKMQ (reference sequence). The CDR3 extends over 15 amino acids. Here the CDR3 reads CASSLGLAGVYEQYF.

The chain links TRBV5-1 to TRBJ1-2; checking the TCRdb D call of TRBD1 is not possible without DNA. This CDR3 has 14 residues. Germline CDR1 is SGHRS and CDR2 is YFSETQ. The CDR3 loop reads CASSFPGQTYGYTF.